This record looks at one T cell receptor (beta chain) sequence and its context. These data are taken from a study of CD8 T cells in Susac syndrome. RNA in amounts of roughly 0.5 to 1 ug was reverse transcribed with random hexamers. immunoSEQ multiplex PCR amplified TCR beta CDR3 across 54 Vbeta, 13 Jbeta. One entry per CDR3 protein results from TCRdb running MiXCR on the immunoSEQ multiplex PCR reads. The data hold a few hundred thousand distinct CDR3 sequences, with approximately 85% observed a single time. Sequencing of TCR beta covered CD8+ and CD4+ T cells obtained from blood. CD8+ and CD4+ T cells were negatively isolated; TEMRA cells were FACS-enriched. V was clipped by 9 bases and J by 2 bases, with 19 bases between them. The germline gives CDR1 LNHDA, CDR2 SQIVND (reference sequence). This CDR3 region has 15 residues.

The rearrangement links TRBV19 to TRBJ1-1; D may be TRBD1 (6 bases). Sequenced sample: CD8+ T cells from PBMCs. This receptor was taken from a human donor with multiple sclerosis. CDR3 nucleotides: TGTGCCAGCACTAGCGTCGGGACACACAACACTGAAGCTTTCTTT. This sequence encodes CASTSVGTHNTEAFF.